A selection of T cell receptor beta chains follows, all from one sample in a study of Ad26.COV2.S vaccination and SARS-CoV-2 variants. Produced via immunoSEQ multiplex PCR; TCRdb's table is partial and in-frame only. The data contain under 500,000 clones, approximately 92% of them singletons. This specimen was peripheral blood, taken in a trial of Ad26.COV2.S vaccine versus placebo. All receptors derive from a person between 18 and 60 years old who received the Ad26.COV2.S COVID-19 vaccine or a placebo. The CDR3 runs from the conserved cysteine through the conserved F or W. D genes are given only for firm matches. Some rows mark clone size as missing; the rest say once, few, many or name a class of expanded clone.

V gene: TRBV6-2/TRBV6-3; J gene: TRBJ1-5; clone size: few; D gene: -; CDR3 DNA: TGTGCCAGCAGCACCTTCAGCAATCAGCCCCAGCATTTT; CDR3 protein: CASSTFSNQPQHF
V gene: TRBV6-5; J gene: TRBJ2-5; clone size: -; D gene: TRBD1; CDR3 DNA: TGTGCCAGCAGGAAAACAGGGGCGCCAGAGACCCAGTACTTC; CDR3 protein: CASRKTGAPETQYF
V gene: TRBV7-8; J gene: TRBJ1-5; clone size: few; D gene: TRBD1; CDR3 DNA: TGTGCCAGCAGCCCGGACAGGGGTCAGCCCCAGCATTTT; CDR3 protein: CASSPDRGQPQHF
V gene: TRBV7-2; J gene: TRBJ1-5; clone size: -; D gene: -; CDR3 DNA: TGTGCCAGCAGCTTAGTAGGAGCCAATCAGCCCCAGCATTTT; CDR3 protein: CASSLVGANQPQHF
V gene: TRBV15; J gene: TRBJ1-3; clone size: once; D gene: -; CDR3 DNA: TGTGCCACAGGACCGATCTCTGGAAACACCATATATTTT; CDR3 protein: CATGPISGNTIYF
V gene: TRBV10-3; J gene: TRBJ2-4; clone size: -; D gene: TRBD1; CDR3 DNA: TGTGCCATCAGCAGAGGACAGGAGGTAGAAAACATTCAGTACTTC; CDR3 protein: CAISRGQEVENIQYF
V gene: TRBV29-1; J gene: TRBJ2-7; clone size: -; D gene: -; CDR3 DNA: TGCAGCGTTGAAGCCCCCGGAGCCTACGAGCAGTACTTC; CDR3 protein: CSVEAPGAYEQYF
V gene: TRBV4-3; J gene: TRBJ2-3; clone size: -; D gene: -; CDR3 DNA: TGCGCCAGCAGCCAAGGGCCTCGTACAGATACGCAGTATTTT; CDR3 protein: CASSQGPRTDTQYF
V gene: TRBV27; J gene: TRBJ2-7; clone size: -; D gene: TRBD2; CDR3 DNA: TGTGCCAGCAGTTTATCCGCCCTCTCAAGCGGGGGTACCTACGAGCAGTACTTC; CDR3 protein: CASSLSALSSGGTYEQYF
V gene: TRBV4-1; J gene: TRBJ2-1; clone size: -; D gene: TRBD2; CDR3 DNA: TGCGCCAGCAGCCAATCGGAGCGGGGGGGGTACAATGAGCAGTTCTTC; CDR3 protein: CASSQSERGGYNEQFF
V gene: TRBV30; J gene: TRBJ1-2; clone size: -; D gene: TRBD1; CDR3 DNA: TGTGCCTGGAGTCAACGGGACAGGGGTGTTTATGGCTACACCTTC; CDR3 protein: CAWSQRDRGVYGYTF
V gene: TRBV13; J gene: TRBJ1-1; clone size: -; D gene: -; CDR3 DNA: TGTGCCAGCACCGTTTGGGGAATTACTGAAGCTTTCTTT; CDR3 protein: CASTVWGITEAFF
V gene: TRBV28; J gene: TRBJ2-5; clone size: -; D gene: -; CDR3 DNA: TGTGCCAGCAGTTATCACGATCCAGGAGACGAGACCCAGTACTTC; CDR3 protein: CASSYHDPGDETQYF
V gene: TRBV29-1; J gene: TRBJ2-2; clone size: -; D gene: -; CDR3 DNA: TGCAGCGTTGAACGCGGGGACGGCGACACCGGGGAGCTGTTTTTT; CDR3 protein: CSVERGDGDTGELFF
V gene: TRBV3-1/TRBV3-2; J gene: TRBJ1-5; clone size: -; D gene: -; CDR3 DNA: TGTGCCAGCAGCCAACAGGGTTCCAATCAGCCCCAGCATTTT; CDR3 protein: CASSQQGSNQPQHF
V gene: TRBV4-3; J gene: TRBJ2-3; clone size: -; D gene: -; CDR3 DNA: TGCGCCAGCAGCCAAGCGCGGGTTCTCGCAGATACGCAGTATTTT; CDR3 protein: CASSQARVLADTQYF
V gene: TRBV7-2; J gene: TRBJ1-2; clone size: once; D gene: TRBD1; CDR3 DNA: TGTGCCAGCAGCTTATCGGACAGGGGAGAGGCTAACTATGGCTACACCTTC; CDR3 protein: CASSLSDRGEANYGYTF
V gene: TRBV19; J gene: TRBJ2-5; clone size: -; D gene: -; CDR3 DNA: TGTGCCAGTAGTGGTAGTAGTGAGACCCAGTACTTC; CDR3 protein: CASSGSSETQYF
V gene: TRBV4-3; J gene: TRBJ1-1; clone size: -; D gene: -; CDR3 DNA: TGCGCCAGCGCCTGGAGGGAACGGCAATATGAAGCTTTCTTT; CDR3 protein: CASAWRERQYEAFF
V gene: TRBV19; J gene: TRBJ2-3; clone size: -; D gene: -; CDR3 DNA: TGTGCCAGTAGTATCCGATCGGACGAGGGAGATACGCAGTATTTT; CDR3 protein: CASSIRSDEGDTQYF
V gene: TRBV10-2; J gene: TRBJ1-3; clone size: -; D gene: -; CDR3 DNA: TGCGCCAGCAGTGAAGCTGGGGCCAACTCTGGAAACACCATATATTTT; CDR3 protein: CASSEAGANSGNTIYF
V gene: TRBV4-3; J gene: TRBJ1-2; clone size: -; D gene: TRBD1; CDR3 DNA: TGCGCCAGCAGCCAAGTGCGGACAGGGAACTATGGCTACACCTTC; CDR3 protein: CASSQVRTGNYGYTF
V gene: TRBV19; J gene: TRBJ1-4; clone size: -; D gene: -; CDR3 DNA: TGTGCCAGTAGTATCCGGGACGTCGCGCGTTATGAAAAACTGTTTTTT; CDR3 protein: CASSIRDVARYEKLFF
V gene: TRBV4-1; J gene: TRBJ2-7; clone size: -; D gene: TRBD2; CDR3 DNA: TGCGCCAGCAGCCAAGTTTTTTCTAGCGGGGTATACGAGCAGTACTTC; CDR3 protein: CASSQVFSSGVYEQYF
V gene: TRBV16; J gene: TRBJ2-7; clone size: few; D gene: -; CDR3 DNA: TGTGCCAGCACCTCAAAAGGGACGTTTGTCCACGAGCAGTACTTC; CDR3 protein: CASTSKGTFVHEQYF
V gene: TRBV4-3; J gene: TRBJ1-1; clone size: -; D gene: -; CDR3 DNA: TGCGCCAGCAGCCAAGATGGGGAGGGGACTGAAGCTTTCTTT; CDR3 protein: CASSQDGEGTEAFF
V gene: TRBV3-1/TRBV3-2; J gene: TRBJ2-3; clone size: -; D gene: TRBD2; CDR3 DNA: TGTGCCAGCAGCCAAGTAGCGGGCGGCCCCCTCCCCCATTTT; CDR3 protein: CASSQVAGGPLPHF
V gene: TRBV9; J gene: TRBJ2-2; clone size: -; D gene: -; CDR3 DNA: TGTGCCAGCAGCGTAGACAGGGTGAACACCGGGGAGCTGTTTTTT; CDR3 protein: CASSVDRVNTGELFF
V gene: TRBV2; J gene: TRBJ1-2; clone size: -; D gene: TRBD1; CDR3 DNA: TGTGCCAGCAGTGCCACAGGGGGCAAAGGCTACACCTTC; CDR3 protein: CASSATGGKGYTF
V gene: TRBV7-8; J gene: TRBJ2-5; clone size: -; D gene: -; CDR3 DNA: TGTGCCAGCAGCTTCCGTTTCAGGGAAGAGACCCAGTACTTC; CDR3 protein: CASSFRFREETQYF
V gene: TRBV6-5; J gene: TRBJ2-6; clone size: -; D gene: -; CDR3 DNA: TGTGCCAGCAGTTACAGGCCCTTCTATGGGGCCAACGTCCTGACTTTC; CDR3 protein: CASSYRPFYGANVLTF
V gene: TRBV11-2; J gene: TRBJ2-7; clone size: -; D gene: -; CDR3 DNA: TGTGCCAGCAGCTCCGCCCCAGGGAGAAGCGAGCAGTACTTC; CDR3 protein: CASSSAPGRSEQYF
V gene: TRBV18; J gene: TRBJ2-7; clone size: -; D gene: -; CDR3 DNA: TGTGCCAGCACTGCCTGGGACGGAACCTACGAGCAGTACTTC; CDR3 protein: CASTAWDGTYEQYF
V gene: TRBV5-5; J gene: TRBJ2-1; clone size: -; D gene: -; CDR3 DNA: TGTGCCAGCAGCTTGTTATACAATGAGCAGTTCTTC; CDR3 protein: CASSLLYNEQFF
V gene: TRBV2; J gene: TRBJ1-5; clone size: -; D gene: -; CDR3 DNA: TGTGCCAGCAGTGGGGGGGCAGTAGGGCAGCCCCAGCATTTT; CDR3 protein: CASSGGAVGQPQHF